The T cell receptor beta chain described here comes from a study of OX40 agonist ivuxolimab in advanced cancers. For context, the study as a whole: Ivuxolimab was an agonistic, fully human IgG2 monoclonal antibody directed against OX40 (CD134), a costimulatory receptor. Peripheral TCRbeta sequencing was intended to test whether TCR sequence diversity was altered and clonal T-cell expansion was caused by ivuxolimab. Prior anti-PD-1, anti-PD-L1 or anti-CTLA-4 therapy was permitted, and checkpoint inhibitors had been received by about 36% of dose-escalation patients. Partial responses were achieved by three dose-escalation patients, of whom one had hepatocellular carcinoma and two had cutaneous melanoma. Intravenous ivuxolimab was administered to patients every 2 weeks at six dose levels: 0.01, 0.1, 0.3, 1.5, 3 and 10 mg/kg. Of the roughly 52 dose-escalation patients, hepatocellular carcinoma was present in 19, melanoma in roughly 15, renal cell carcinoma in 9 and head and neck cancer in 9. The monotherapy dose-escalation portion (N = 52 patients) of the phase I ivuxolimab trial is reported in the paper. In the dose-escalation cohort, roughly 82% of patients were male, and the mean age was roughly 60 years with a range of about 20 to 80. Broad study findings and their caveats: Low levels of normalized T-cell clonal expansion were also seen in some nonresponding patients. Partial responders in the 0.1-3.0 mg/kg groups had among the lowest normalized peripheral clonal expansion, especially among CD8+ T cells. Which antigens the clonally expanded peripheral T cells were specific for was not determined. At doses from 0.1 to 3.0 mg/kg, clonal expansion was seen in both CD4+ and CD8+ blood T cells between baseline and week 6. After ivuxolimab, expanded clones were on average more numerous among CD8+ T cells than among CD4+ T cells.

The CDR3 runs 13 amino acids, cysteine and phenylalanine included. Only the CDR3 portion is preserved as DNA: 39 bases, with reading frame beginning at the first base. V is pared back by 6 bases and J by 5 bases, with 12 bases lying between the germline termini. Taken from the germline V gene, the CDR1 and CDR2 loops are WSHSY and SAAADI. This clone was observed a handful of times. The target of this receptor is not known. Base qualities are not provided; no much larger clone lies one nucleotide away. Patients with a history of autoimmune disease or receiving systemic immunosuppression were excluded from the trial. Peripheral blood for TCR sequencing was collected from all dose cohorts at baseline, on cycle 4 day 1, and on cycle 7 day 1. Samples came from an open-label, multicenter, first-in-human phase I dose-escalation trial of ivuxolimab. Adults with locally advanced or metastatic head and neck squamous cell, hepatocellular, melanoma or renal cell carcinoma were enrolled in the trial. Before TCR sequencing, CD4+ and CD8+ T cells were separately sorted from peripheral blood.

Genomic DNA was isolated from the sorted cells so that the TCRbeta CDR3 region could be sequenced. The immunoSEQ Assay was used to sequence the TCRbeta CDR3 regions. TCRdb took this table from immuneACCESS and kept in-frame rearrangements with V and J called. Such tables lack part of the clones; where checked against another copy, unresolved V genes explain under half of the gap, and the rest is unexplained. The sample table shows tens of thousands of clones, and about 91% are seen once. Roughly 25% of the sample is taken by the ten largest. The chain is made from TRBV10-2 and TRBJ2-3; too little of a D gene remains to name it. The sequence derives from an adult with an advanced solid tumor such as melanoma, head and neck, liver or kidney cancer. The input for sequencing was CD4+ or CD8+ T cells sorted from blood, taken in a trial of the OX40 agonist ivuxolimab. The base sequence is TGCGCCAGCAGCGACAATTGGATAGATACGCAGTATTTT. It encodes CASSDNWIDTQYF.